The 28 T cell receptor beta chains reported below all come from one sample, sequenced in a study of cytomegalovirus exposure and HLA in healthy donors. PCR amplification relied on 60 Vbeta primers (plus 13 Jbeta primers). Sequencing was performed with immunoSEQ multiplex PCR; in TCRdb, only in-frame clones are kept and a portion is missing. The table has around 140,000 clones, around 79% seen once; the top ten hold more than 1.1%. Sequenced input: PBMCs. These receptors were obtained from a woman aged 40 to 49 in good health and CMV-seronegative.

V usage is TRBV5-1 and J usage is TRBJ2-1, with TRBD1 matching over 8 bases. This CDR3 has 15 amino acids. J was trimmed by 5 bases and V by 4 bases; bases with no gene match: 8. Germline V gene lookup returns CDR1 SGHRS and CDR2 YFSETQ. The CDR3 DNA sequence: TGCGCCAGCAGCCCGGACAGGGTGGGGGACAATGAGCAGTTCTTC. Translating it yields CASSPDRVGDNEQFF.

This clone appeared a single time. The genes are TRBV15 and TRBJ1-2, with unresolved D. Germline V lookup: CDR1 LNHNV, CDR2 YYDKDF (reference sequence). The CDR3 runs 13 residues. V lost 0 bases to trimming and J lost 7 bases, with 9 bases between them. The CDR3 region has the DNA TGTGCCACCAGCAGAGATCCTGGCTCTGGCTACACCTTC. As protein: CATSRDPGSGYTF.

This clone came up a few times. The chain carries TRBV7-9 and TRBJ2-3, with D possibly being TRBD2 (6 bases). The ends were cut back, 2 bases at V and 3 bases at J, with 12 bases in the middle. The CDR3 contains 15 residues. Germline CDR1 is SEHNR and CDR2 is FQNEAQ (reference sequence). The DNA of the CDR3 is TGTGCCAGCAGCTTACACGGGGGTAAAACAGATACGCAGTATTTT. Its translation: CASSLHGGKTDTQYF.

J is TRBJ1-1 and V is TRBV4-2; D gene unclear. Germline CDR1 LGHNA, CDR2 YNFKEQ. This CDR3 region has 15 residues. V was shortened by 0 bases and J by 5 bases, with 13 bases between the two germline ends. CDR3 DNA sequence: TGTGCCAGCAGCCAAGAGGGCGCAGGATCAACTGAAGCTTTCTTT. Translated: CASSQEGAGSTEAFF.

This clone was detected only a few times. In nucleotides, the CDR3 is TGTGCCAGCAACAGACCAATCACTGAAGCTTTCTTT. Its translation: CASNRPITEAFF. J is TRBJ1-1 and V is TRBV6-5; D not certain. With 7 bases removed from V and 4 bases from J, the gap between germline ends came to 10 bases. Germline V gene lookup returns CDR1 MNHEY and CDR2 SVGAGI. The CDR3 has 12 amino acids.

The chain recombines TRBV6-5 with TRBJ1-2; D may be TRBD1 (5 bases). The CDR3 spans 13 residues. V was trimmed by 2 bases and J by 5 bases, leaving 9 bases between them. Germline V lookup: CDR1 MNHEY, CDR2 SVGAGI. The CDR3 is CASSYREGYGYTF. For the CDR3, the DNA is TGTGCCAGCAGTTACCGGGAGGGGTATGGCTACACCTTC.

The CDR3 loop reads CASSPAGALYEQYF. In DNA, the CDR3 is TGTGCCAGCAGCCCGGCAGGGGCTCTCTACGAGCAGTACTTC. This chain connects TRBV11-2 to TRBJ2-7, with TRBD1 as a possible D gene (6 bases). The germline gives CDR1 SGHAT, CDR2 FQNNGV. V was clipped by 5 bases and J by 3 bases, with 14 bases between them. This CDR3 has 14 residues.

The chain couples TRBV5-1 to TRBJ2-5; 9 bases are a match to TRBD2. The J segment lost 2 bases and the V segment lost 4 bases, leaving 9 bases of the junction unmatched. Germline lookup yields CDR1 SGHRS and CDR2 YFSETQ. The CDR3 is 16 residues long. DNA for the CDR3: TGCGCCAGCAGCCCGAATGCAGCGGGGGGACAAGAGACCCAGTACTTC. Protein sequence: CASSPNAAGGQETQYF.

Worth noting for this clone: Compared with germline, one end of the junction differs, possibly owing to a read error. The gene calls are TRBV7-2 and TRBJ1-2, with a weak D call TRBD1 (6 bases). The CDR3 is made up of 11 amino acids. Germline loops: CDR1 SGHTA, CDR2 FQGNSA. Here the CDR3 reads CASSLAQGSNF. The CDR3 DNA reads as TGTGCCAGCAGCTTAGCGCAGGGGAGTAACTTC.

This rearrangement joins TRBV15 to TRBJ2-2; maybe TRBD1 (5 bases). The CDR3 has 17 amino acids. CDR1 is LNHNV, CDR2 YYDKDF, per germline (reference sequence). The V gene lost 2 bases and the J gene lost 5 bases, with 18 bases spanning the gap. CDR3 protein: CATSRQGIGPQTGELFF. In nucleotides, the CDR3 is TGTGCCACCAGCAGACAGGGTATTGGCCCCCAAACCGGGGAGCTGTTTTTT.

The CDR3 is CATRRDRRGETQYF. CDR3 in DNA: TGTGCCACCAGACGGGACAGAAGAGGGGAGACCCAGTACTTC. V gene TRBV6-5 combines with J gene TRBJ2-5; TRBD1 matches 7 bases. The CDR3 totals 14 residues. V trimming: 10 bases; J trimming: 5 bases; junction bases outside the gene matches: 13. The V gene's germline CDR1 is MNHEY and CDR2 SVGAGI.

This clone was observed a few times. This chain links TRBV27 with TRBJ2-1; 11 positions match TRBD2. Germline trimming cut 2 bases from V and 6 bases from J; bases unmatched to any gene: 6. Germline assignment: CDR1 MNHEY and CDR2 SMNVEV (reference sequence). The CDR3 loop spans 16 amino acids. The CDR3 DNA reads TGTGCCAGCAGTTTAATAGCGGGGGGGCCGTTCAATGAGCAGTTCTTC. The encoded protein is CASSLIAGGPFNEQFF.

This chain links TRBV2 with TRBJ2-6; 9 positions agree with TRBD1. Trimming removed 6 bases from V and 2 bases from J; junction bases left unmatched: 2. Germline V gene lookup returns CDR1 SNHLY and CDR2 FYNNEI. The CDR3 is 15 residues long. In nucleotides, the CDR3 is TGTGCCAGCAGGGGACAGGGAACTGGGGCCAACGTCCTGACTTTC. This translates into CASRGQGTGANVLTF.

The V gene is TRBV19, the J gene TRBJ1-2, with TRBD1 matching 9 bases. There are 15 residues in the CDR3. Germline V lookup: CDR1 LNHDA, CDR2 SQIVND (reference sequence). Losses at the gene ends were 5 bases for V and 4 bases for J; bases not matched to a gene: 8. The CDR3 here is CASSQQGTGPYGYTF. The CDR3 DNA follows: TGTGCCAGTAGTCAACAAGGGACAGGGCCCTATGGCTACACCTTC.

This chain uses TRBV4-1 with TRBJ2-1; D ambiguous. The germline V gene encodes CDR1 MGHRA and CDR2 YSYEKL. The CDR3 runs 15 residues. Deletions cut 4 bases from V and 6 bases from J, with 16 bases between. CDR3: CASSRLEASSNEQFF. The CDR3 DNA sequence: TGCGCCAGCAGCCGATTAGAGGCTAGTAGCAATGAGCAGTTCTTC.

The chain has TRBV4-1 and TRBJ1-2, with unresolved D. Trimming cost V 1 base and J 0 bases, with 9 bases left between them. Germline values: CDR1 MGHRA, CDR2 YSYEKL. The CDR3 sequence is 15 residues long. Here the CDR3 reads CASSQGAATNYGYTF. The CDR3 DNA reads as TGCGCCAGCAGCCAAGGGGCAGCCACTAACTATGGCTACACCTTC.

CDR3 residues: CASSLLPMGQSYGYTF. The CDR3 nucleotides are TGTGCCAGCAGCTTATTGCCGATGGGACAGTCCTATGGCTACACCTTC. The V gene is TRBV7-9, the J gene TRBJ1-2, with TRBD1 matching 7 bases. Trimming took 2 bases from V and 4 from J; bases not matched to a gene: 10. The CDR3 has 16 amino acids. CDR1 SEHNR and CDR2 FQNEAQ come from the germline V gene (reference sequence). Supplemented by reference TRBV7-9 and TRBJ1-2, the full variable domain reads DTGVSQNPRHKITKRGQNVTFRCDPISEHNRLYWYRQTLGQGPEFLTYFQNEAQLEKSRLLSDRFSAERPKGSFSTLEIQRTEQGDSAMYLCASSLLPMGQSYGYTFGSGTRLTVV.

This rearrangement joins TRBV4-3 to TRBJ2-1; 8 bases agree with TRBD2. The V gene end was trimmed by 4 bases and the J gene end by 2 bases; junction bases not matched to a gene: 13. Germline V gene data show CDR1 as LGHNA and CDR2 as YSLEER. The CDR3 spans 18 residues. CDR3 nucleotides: TGCGCCAGCAGCCCTACCTACTTAGCGGGGAGAACCTACAATGAGCAGTTCTTC. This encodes CASSPTYLAGRTYNEQFF.

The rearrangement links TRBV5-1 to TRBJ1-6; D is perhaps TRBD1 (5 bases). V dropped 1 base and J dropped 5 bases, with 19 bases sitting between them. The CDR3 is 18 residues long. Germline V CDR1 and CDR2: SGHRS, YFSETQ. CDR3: CASSLMTREKGDNSPLHF. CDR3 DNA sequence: TGCGCCAGCAGCTTGATGACTAGGGAAAAAGGGGATAATTCACCCCTCCACTTT.

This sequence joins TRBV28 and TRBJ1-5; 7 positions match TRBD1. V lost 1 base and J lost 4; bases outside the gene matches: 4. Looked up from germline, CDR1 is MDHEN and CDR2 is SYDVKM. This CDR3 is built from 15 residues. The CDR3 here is CASSLFSTGNQPQHF. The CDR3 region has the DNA TGTGCCAGCAGTTTATTTTCGACAGGGAATCAGCCCCAGCATTTT.

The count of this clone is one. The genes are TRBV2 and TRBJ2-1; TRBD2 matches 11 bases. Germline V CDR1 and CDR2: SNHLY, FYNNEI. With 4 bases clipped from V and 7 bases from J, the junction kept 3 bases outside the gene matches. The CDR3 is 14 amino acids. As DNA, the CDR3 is TGTGCCAGCAGTGTTAGCGGGGGGGCTAATGAGCAGTTCTTC. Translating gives CASSVSGGANEQFF. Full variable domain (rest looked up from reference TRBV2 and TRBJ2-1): EPEVTQTPSHQVTQMGQEVILRCVPISNHLYFYWYRQILGQKVEFLVSFYNNEISEKSEIFDDQFSVERPDGSNFTLKIRSTKLEDSAMYFCASSVSGGANEQFFGPGTRLTVL.

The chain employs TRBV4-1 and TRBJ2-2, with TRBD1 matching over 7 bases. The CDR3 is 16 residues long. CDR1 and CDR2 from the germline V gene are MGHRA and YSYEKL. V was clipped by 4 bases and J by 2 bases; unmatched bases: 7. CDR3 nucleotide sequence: TGCGCCAGCAGCCTAACGGACAGGAGTAACACCGGGGAGCTGTTTTTT. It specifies CASSLTDRSNTGELFF.

CDR3 sequence: CASRPKQGASYGYTF. The CDR3 DNA reads as TGTGCCAGCAGACCTAAACAGGGGGCCTCCTATGGCTACACCTTC. The V and J genes are TRBV5-4 and TRBJ1-2; TRBD1 aligns across 9 bases. The germline gives CDR1 SGHNT, CDR2 YYREEE (reference sequence). CDR3 length equals 15 residues. Trimming at V came to 5 bases and at J to 4 bases, leaving 9 bases not matched to a gene. The entire variable domain, with the rest obtained from reference TRBV5-4 and TRBJ1-2, is as follows: ETGVTQSPTHLIKTRGQQVTLRCSSQSGHNTVSWYQQALGQGPQFIFQYYREEENGRGNFPPRFSGLQFPNYSSELNVNALELDDSALYLCASRPKQGASYGYTFGSGTRLTVV.

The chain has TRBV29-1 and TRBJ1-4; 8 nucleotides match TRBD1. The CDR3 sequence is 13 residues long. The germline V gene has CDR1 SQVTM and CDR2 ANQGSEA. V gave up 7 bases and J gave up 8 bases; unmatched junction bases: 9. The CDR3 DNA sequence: TGCAGCGCTTATCAGGGGGCAAACGAAAAACTGTTTTTT. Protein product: CSAYQGANEKLFF.

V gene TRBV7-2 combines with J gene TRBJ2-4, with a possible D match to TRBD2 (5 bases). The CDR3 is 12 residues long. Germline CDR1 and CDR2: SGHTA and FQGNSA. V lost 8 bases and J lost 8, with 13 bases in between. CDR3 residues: CASGPAGDIQYF. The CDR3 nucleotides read TGTGCCAGCGGCCCCGCGGGTGACATTCAGTACTTC.

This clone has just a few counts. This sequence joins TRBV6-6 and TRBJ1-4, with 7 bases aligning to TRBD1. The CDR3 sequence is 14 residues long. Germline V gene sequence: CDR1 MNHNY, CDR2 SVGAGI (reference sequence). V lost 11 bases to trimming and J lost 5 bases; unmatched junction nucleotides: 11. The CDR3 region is CASEGDRPNEKLFF. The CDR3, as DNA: TGTGCCTCGGAGGGGGACAGACCAAATGAAAAACTGTTTTTT.

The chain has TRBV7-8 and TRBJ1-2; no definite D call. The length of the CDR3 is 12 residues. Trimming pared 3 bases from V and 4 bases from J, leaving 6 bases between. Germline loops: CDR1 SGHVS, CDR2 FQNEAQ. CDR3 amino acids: CASSFGLYGYTF. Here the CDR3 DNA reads TGTGCCAGCAGCTTCGGACTCTATGGCTACACCTTC.

The CDR3 coding sequence is TGTGCCAGCAGTTACTCAAAGAGATCTAATGAAAAACTGTTTTTT. This sequence encodes CASSYSKRSNEKLFF. This sequence joins TRBV6-5 and TRBJ1-4, with no clear D. CDR1 and CDR2 (germline): MNHEY, SVGAGI. CDR3 length: 15 amino acids. Trimming stripped 0 bases from V and 3 bases from J, with 8 bases between.